The 31 T cell receptor beta chains reported below all come from one sample, sequenced in a study of cytomegalovirus exposure and HLA in healthy donors. Sequencing used immunoSEQ multiplex PCR; TCRdb keeps in-frame clones, though not all of them. The data hold about 130,000 clones, with 89% observed a single time. Sequences were obtained from PBMCs. These TCRs come from a woman under 30 in good health and CMV-seronegative.

The chain employs TRBV29-1 and TRBJ2-7; 14 positions match TRBD2. The J segment lost 6 bases and the V segment lost 4 bases, leaving 14 bases of the junction unmatched. The CDR3 loop spans 17 amino acids. The germline gives CDR1 SQVTM, CDR2 ANQGSEA. The CDR3 loop is CSVGAAGTSGRFGEQYF. DNA of the CDR3: TGCAGCGTTGGGGCAGCCGGGACTAGCGGGAGATTTGGCGAGCAGTACTTC.

On this clone: This sample includes further DNA sequences coding for the same CDR3. This chain connects TRBV18 to TRBJ2-4; D unclear. The V gene lost 2 bases and the J gene lost 6 bases, with 5 bases spanning the gap. The CDR3 is 12 amino acids. Germline assignment: CDR1 KGHSH and CDR2 LQKENI. CDR3 nucleotide sequence: TGTGCCAGCTCACCATACGGAAACATTCAGTACTTC. Translating it yields CASSPYGNIQYF.

The V and J genes are TRBV6-1 and TRBJ2-7; 9 bases line up with TRBD1. CDR3 length: 14 residues. V lost 6 bases, J lost 8 bases, and 11 bases stayed unmatched. In germline, CDR1 is MNHNS, CDR2 SASEGT. This CDR3 reads CASRSTGTGNQQYF. The CDR3 DNA reads TGTGCCAGCAGGTCGACCGGGACAGGGAACCAGCAGTACTTC.

J is TRBJ2-2 and V is TRBV7-2; D is unclear. This CDR3 comprises 14 residues. Trimming shortened V by 5 bases and J by 1 base, and 8 bases separated the two germline ends. Germline CDR1 is SGHTA and CDR2 is FQGNSA. CDR3 sequence reads: CASSLFRNTGELFF. In nucleotides, the CDR3 is TGTGCCAGCAGCCTCTTCAGGAACACCGGGGAGCTGTTTTTT.

The chain uses TRBV5-1 and TRBJ2-5; D possibly corresponds to TRBD1 (6 bases). The CDR3 spans 20 residues. Germline CDR1 SGHRS, CDR2 YFSETQ. V gave up 1 base and J gave up 2 bases, with 27 bases separating them. The CDR3 spells CASSLNFRGVFRWGQETQYF. The CDR3 DNA sequence: TGCGCCAGCAGCTTGAATTTCAGGGGAGTATTTCGGTGGGGTCAAGAGACCCAGTACTTC.

This chain links TRBV18 with TRBJ2-7; D may be TRBD2 (6 bases). Germline loops: CDR1 KGHSH, CDR2 LQKENI. Trimming took 4 bases from V and 3 from J, leaving 16 bases between them. The CDR3 is 15 residues long. This CDR3 reads CASSLSAGQGYEQYF. The CDR3 nucleotides are TGTGCCAGCTCACTCTCGGCGGGGCAGGGCTACGAGCAGTACTTC.

This clone occurred a few times. The chain is built from TRBV14 and TRBJ1-1; D not resolved. Germline V gives CDR1 SGHDN, CDR2 FVKESK. V gave up 0 bases and J gave up 0 bases, with 8 bases separating them. The CDR3 totals 15 residues. The CDR3 DNA reads TGTGCCAGCAGCCAAGATCCCGGGATGAACACTGAAGCTTTCTTT. It translates to CASSQDPGMNTEAFF.

This chain connects TRBV14 to TRBJ2-7; maybe TRBD1 (6 bases). Germline V gene data show CDR1 as SGHDN and CDR2 as FVKESK. V was clipped by 4 bases and J by 0 bases, with 7 bases between them. The CDR3 has 13 residues. In nucleotides, the CDR3 is TGTGCCAGCAGCCCGGACAGCTCCTACGAGCAGTACTTC. Residues: CASSPDSSYEQYF.

The V call is TRBV4-1, the J call TRBJ2-3, with D perhaps TRBD2 (5 bases). V dropped 0 bases and J dropped 4 bases, with 14 bases sitting between them. Germline CDR1 reads MGHRA; CDR2 reads YSYEKL. This CDR3 has 16 amino acids. This CDR3 is CASSQELGQRADTQYF. CDR3 bases: TGCGCCAGCAGCCAAGAATTGGGCCAGAGGGCAGATACGCAGTATTTT.

This clone was detected only once. J is TRBJ2-1 and V is TRBV19; D is perhaps TRBD2 (5 bases). Trimming stripped 5 bases from V and 4 bases from J, with 12 bases between. This CDR3 is built from 14 residues. The germline V gene has CDR1 LNHDA and CDR2 SQIVND (reference sequence). The CDR3 loop reads CASSPTDYYNEQFF. The CDR3 nucleotides are TGTGCCAGTAGTCCCACCGACTATTACAATGAGCAGTTCTTC. The variable domain in full, with the rest retrieved from reference TRBV19 and TRBJ2-1, is DGGITQSPKYLFRKEGQNVTLSCEQNLNHDAMYWYRQDPGQGLRLIYYSQIVNDFQKGDIAEGYSVSREKKESFPLTVTSAQKNPTAFYLCASSPTDYYNEQFFGPGTRLTVL.

V usage is TRBV19 and J usage is TRBJ2-1, with 9 bases that match TRBD1. Trimming removed 8 bases from V and 1 base from J; junction bases left unmatched: 9. Germline V gene data show CDR1 as LNHDA and CDR2 as SQIVND (reference sequence). There are 16 residues in the CDR3. CDR3 DNA sequence: TGTGCCAGTCGGGACAGGGCGCGGGGGTCCTACAATGAGCAGTTCTTC. It specifies CASRDRARGSYNEQFF.

The genes are TRBV5-1 and TRBJ1-2, with unresolved D. V lost 1 base, J lost 8 bases, and 12 bases lay in between. CDR3 size: 13 residues. Per the germline V gene, CDR1 is SGHRS and CDR2 is YFSETQ. CDR3 coding DNA: TGCGCCAGCAGCTTGATGGACGGCGGGGGCTACACCTTC. Its protein is CASSLMDGGGYTF.

J is TRBJ2-1 and V is TRBV5-1; 9 bases map to TRBD2. V was pared by 7 bases and J by 8 bases, with 7 bases of the junction left unmatched. The CDR3 is made up of 13 amino acids. The germline V gene has CDR1 SGHRS and CDR2 YFSETQ. CDR3 sequence: CASASGRLDEQFF. CDR3 in DNA: TGCGCCAGCGCCAGCGGGAGGCTGGATGAGCAGTTCTTC. Combining the CDR3 with reference TRBV5-1 and TRBJ2-1 gives the whole variable domain KAGVTQTPRYLIKTRGQQVTLSCSPISGHRSVSWYQQTPGQGLQFLFEYFSETQRNKGNFPGRFSGRQFSNSRSEMNVSTLELGDSALYLCASASGRLDEQFFGPGTRLTVL.

The V and J genes are TRBV5-6 and TRBJ2-7; no clear D. V gave up 0 bases and J gave up 6 bases, with 4 bases separating them. From germline, CDR1 is SGHDT and CDR2 YYEEEE. The length of the CDR3 is 11 residues. The CDR3 DNA follows: TGTGCCAGCAGCTTGGTCCGCGAGCAGTACTTC. Its translation: CASSLVREQYF.

This chain links TRBV7-3 with TRBJ2-1, with unresolved D. Germline lookup yields CDR1 SGHTA and CDR2 FQGTGA. The V end lost 3 bases, the J end lost 6 bases, and 12 bases lay between the germline ends. CDR3 length: 14 amino acids. CDR3 protein: CASSLAGVPNEQFF. The CDR3 region has the DNA TGTGCCAGCAGCTTGGCTGGAGTCCCCAATGAGCAGTTCTTC.

The chain combines TRBV4-1 with TRBJ2-2; 7 positions agree with TRBD2. From germline, CDR1 is MGHRA and CDR2 YSYEKL. V lost 1 base, J lost 1 base, and 9 bases stayed unmatched. The CDR3 spans 18 residues. This chain's CDR3 is CASSQGGLAELNTGELFF. CDR3 coding DNA: TGCGCCAGCAGCCAAGGTGGGCTAGCGGAACTGAACACCGGGGAGCTGTTTTTT.

This sequence joins TRBV7-9 and TRBJ1-1, with TRBD1 identical over 7 bases. Losses at the gene ends were 4 bases for V and 3 bases for J; bases not matched to a gene: 11. Germline V lookup: CDR1 SEHNR, CDR2 FQNEAQ (reference sequence). The CDR3 loop spans 16 amino acids. The CDR3 loop reads CASSSPGQILDTEAFF. The CDR3 region has the DNA TGTGCCAGCAGCTCGCCGGGACAGATCCTAGACACTGAAGCTTTCTTT.

This chain connects TRBV5-1 to TRBJ1-6, with D tentatively TRBD1 (5 bases). CDR1 and CDR2 (germline): SGHRS, YFSETQ. The CDR3 length is 17 residues. The ends were cut back, 1 base at V and 9 bases at J, with 20 bases in the middle. The CDR3 loop is CASSLTPGGIGSSPLHF. The CDR3 DNA reads as TGCGCCAGCAGCTTGACCCCGGGGGGAATCGGGAGTTCACCCCTCCACTTT.

The V and J genes are TRBV6-1 and TRBJ1-1, with D unclear. The CDR3 is 14 amino acids. V lost 2 bases to trimming and J lost 1 base, with 8 bases between them. Germline CDR1 and CDR2: MNHNS and SASEGT. The CDR3 DNA sequence: TGTGCCAGCAGTGAATCGTGGCAGAACACTGAAGCTTTCTTT. It codes for CASSESWQNTEAFF.

This clone was found once. The CDR3 nucleotides read TGCGCCAGCAGCCCGGAACTAGCGGGAACGGATACGCAGTATTTT. It encodes CASSPELAGTDTQYF. This chain uses TRBV5-1 with TRBJ2-3; 10 bases agree with TRBD2. The trim removed 4 bases at V and 6 bases at J, leaving 8 bases unmatched. The CDR3 sequence is 15 residues long. Germline V lookup: CDR1 SGHRS, CDR2 YFSETQ.

The V and J genes are TRBV18 and TRBJ1-5, with TRBD1 identical over 7 bases. Germline V gene data show CDR1 as KGHSH and CDR2 as LQKENI. The J segment lost 6 bases and the V segment lost 3 bases, leaving 8 bases of the junction unmatched. This CDR3 contains 15 residues. The CDR3 bases are TGTGCCAGCTCACCTAGCCAGGGGGTAAGTCAGCCCCAGCATTTT. Translating gives CASSPSQGVSQPQHF.

The rearrangement joins TRBV13 to TRBJ1-4, with TRBD1 matching 8 bases. This CDR3 contains 14 residues. Germline trimming cut 3 bases from V and 8 bases from J; bases unmatched to any gene: 5. Germline CDR1 is PRHDT and CDR2 is FYEKMQ (reference sequence). The CDR3 reads CASSFQGAREKLFF. The CDR3 nucleotides read TGTGCCAGCAGCTTTCAGGGGGCAAGGGAAAAACTGTTTTTT. Variable domain in full (rest from reference TRBV13 and TRBJ1-4): AAGVIQSPRHLIKEKRETATLKCYPIPRHDTVYWYQQGPGQDPQFLISFYEKMQSDKGSIPDRFSAQQFSDYHSELNMSSLELGDSALYFCASSFQGAREKLFFGSGTQLSVL.

The chain joins TRBV30 to TRBJ2-7; perhaps TRBD2 as D (5 bases). This CDR3 is built from 11 residues. Germline V gene data show CDR1 as GTSNPN and CDR2 as SVGIG (reference sequence). V gave up 3 bases and J gave up 4 bases, with 7 bases separating them. CDR3 nucleotide sequence: TGTGCCTGGAGATCGGGGTACGAGCAGTACTTC. Protein product: CAWRSGYEQYF.

DNA of the CDR3: TGTGCCAGCAGCTTCGGACAGGGGGACAACGAGCAGTACTTC. It yields the protein CASSFGQGDNEQYF. The J gene is TRBJ2-7, the V gene TRBV11-2, with 10 bases that match TRBD1. The V and J ends lost 3 bases and 5 bases, in that order; junction bases with no gene match: 4. CDR3 length equals 14 residues. The germline gives CDR1 SGHAT, CDR2 FQNNGV.

J is TRBJ2-1 and V is TRBV28; TRBD1 matches 10 bases. The CDR3 spans 14 residues. The V gene end was trimmed by 4 bases and the J gene end by 6 bases; junction bases not matched to a gene: 3. Germline CDR1 is MDHEN and CDR2 is SYDVKM. Written as DNA, the CDR3 is TGTGCCAGCAGTTCGGGACAGGGGACCAATGAGCAGTTCTTC. It encodes CASSSGQGTNEQFF. Full variable domain (missing parts from reference TRBV28 and TRBJ2-1): DVKVTQSSRYLVKRTGEKVFLECVQDMDHENMFWYRQDPGLGLRLIYFSYDVKMKEKGDIPEGYSVSREKKERFSLILESASTNQTSMYLCASSSGQGTNEQFFGPGTRLTVL.

This chain links TRBV5-6 with TRBJ2-6; weak D call: TRBD1 (6 bases). This CDR3 is built from 15 residues. Deletions cut 3 bases from V and 1 base from J, with 8 bases between. Germline V gene lookup returns CDR1 SGHDT and CDR2 YYEEEE. The CDR3 DNA sequence: TGTGCCAGCAGCTCCACAGGGTCTGGGGCCAACGTCCTGACTTTC. Amino acids: CASSSTGSGANVLTF.

This chain joins TRBV4-1 and TRBJ1-4, with 7 positions matching TRBD1. Per germline, CDR1 MGHRA and CDR2 YSYEKL. The length of the CDR3 is 15 residues. V lost 1 base, J lost 12 bases, and 11 bases stayed unmatched. The CDR3 region has the DNA TGCGCCAGCAGCCAAGGGACAGGAGGAGGGGGTCAACTGTTTTTT. This codes for CASSQGTGGGGQLFF.

The V call is TRBV21-1, the J call TRBJ1-5. TRBV21-1 is listed as a pseudogene. This CDR3 is 19 amino acids long. In DNA, the CDR3 is TGTGCCAGCAGCAAAGACGTCAGGGGTTGTCTGGGGGGGTATCAGCCCCAGCATTTT. Residues: CASSKDVRGCLGGYQPQHF.

The rearrangement links TRBV29-1 to TRBJ2-5, with TRBD2 identical over 11 bases. V trimming: 6 bases; J trimming: 5 bases; junction bases outside the gene matches: 8. The germline CDR1 and CDR2 sequences are SQVTM and ANQGSEA. This CDR3 region has 14 residues. The CDR3 DNA reads as TGCAGCGTCGCAACTAGCGGGAGTTCGGAGACCCAGTACTTC. It is translated as CSVATSGSSETQYF.

Here the CDR3 reads CASSRILAGDYTGELFF. Written as DNA, the CDR3 is TGTGCCAGCAGCCGAATACTAGCGGGAGATTATACCGGGGAGCTGTTTTTT. This chain links TRBV5-8 with TRBJ2-2, with 11 positions matching TRBD2. This CDR3 region has 17 residues. V lost 4 bases and J lost 5; bases outside the gene matches: 10. Looked up from germline, CDR1 is SGHTS and CDR2 is YDEGEE.

The chain links TRBV5-1 to TRBJ2-5, with 15 bases aligning to TRBD2. Trimming at V came to 3 bases and at J to 5 bases, leaving 8 bases not matched to a gene. Germline V gene data show CDR1 as SGHRS and CDR2 as YFSETQ. This CDR3 contains 17 residues. In nucleotides, the CDR3 is TGCGCCAGCAGCTCCGGACTAGCGGGAGGGCGCCGGGAGACCCAGTACTTC. Translated: CASSSGLAGGRRETQYF.